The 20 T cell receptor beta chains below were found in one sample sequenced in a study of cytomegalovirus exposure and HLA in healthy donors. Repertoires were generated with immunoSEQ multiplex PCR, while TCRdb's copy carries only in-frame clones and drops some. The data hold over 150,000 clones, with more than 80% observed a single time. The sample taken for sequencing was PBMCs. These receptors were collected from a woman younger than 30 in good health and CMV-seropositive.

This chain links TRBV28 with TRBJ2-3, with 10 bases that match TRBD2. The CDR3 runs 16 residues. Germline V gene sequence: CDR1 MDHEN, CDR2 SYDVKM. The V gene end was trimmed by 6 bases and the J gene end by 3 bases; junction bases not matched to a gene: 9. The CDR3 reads CASRGWRTSGTDTQYF. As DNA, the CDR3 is TGTGCCAGCAGGGGTTGGAGGACTAGCGGAACAGATACGCAGTATTTT.

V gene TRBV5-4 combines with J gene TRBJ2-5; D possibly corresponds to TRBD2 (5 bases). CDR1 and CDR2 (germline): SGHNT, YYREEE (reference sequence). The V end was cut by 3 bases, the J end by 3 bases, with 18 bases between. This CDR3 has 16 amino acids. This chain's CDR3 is CASSSSNLNLKETQYF. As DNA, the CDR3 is TGTGCCAGCAGCTCTAGCAACCTTAATCTTAAAGAGACCCAGTACTTC.

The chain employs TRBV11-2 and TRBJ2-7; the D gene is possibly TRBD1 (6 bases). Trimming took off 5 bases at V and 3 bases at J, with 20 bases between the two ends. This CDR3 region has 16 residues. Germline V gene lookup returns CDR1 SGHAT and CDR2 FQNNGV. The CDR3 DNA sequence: TGTGCCAGCAGCCCCCCAGTTGGGCAGGGGATCTACGAGCAGTACTTC. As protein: CASSPPVGQGIYEQYF. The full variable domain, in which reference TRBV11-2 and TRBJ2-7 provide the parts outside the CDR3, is EAGVAQSPRYKIIEKRQSVAFWCNPISGHATLYWYQQILGQGPKLLIQFQNNGVVDDSQLPKDRFSAERLKGVDSTLKIQPAKLEDSAVYLCASSPPVGQGIYEQYFGPGTRLTVT.

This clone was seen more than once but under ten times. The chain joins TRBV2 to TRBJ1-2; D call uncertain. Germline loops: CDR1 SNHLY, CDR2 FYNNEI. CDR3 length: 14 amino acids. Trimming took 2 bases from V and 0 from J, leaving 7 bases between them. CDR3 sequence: CASSETGTNYGYTF. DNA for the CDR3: TGTGCCAGCAGTGAAACGGGGACTAACTATGGCTACACCTTC.

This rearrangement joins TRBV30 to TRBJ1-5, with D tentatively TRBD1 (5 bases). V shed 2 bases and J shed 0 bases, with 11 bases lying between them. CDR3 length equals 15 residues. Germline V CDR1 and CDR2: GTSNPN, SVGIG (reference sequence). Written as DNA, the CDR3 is TGTGCCTGGAGTAGGGGTCCCAATAGCAATCAGCCCCAGCATTTT. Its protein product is CAWSRGPNSNQPQHF.

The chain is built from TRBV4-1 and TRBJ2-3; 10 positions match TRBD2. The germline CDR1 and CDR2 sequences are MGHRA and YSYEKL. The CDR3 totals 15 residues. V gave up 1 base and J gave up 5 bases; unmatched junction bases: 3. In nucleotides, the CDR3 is TGCGCCAGCAGCCAAGTACTAGCGGGAAGAGATACGCAGTATTTT. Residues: CASSQVLAGRDTQYF.

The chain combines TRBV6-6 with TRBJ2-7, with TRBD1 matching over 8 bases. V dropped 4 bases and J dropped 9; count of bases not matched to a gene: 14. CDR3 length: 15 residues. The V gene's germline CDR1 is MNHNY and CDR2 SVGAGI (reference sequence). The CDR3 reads CASSLDRDRLSRQYF. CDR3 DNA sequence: TGTGCCAGCAGTTTGGACCGGGACAGGTTGTCTCGGCAGTACTTC.

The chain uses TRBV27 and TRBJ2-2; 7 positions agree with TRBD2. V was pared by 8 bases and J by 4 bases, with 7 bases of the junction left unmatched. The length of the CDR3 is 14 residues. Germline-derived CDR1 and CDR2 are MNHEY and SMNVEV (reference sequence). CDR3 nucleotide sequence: TGTGCCAGCGGGTTGAGCGGGACCACCGGGGAGCTGTTTTTT. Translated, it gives CASGLSGTTGELFF.

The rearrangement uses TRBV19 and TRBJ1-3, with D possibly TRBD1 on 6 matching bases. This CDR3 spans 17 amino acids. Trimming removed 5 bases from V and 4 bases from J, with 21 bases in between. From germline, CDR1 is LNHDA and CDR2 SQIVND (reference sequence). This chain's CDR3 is CASSPPRAGVFGNTIYF. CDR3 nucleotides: TGTGCCAGTAGTCCCCCAAGGGCAGGGGTCTTCGGAAACACCATATATTTT.

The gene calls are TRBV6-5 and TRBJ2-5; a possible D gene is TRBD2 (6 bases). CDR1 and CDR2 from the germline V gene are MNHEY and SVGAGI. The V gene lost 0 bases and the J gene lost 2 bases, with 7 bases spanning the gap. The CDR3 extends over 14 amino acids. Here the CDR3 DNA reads TGTGCCAGCAGTTACTCCCTAGCGCAAGAGACCCAGTACTTC. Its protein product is CASSYSLAQETQYF.

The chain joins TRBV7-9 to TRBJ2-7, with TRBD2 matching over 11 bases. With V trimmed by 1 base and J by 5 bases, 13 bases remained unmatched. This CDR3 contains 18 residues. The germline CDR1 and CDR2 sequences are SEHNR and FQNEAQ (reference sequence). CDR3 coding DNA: TGTGCCAGCAGCTTAGGAGGGGCTAGCGGGAGGATTTTAGACGAGCAGTACTTC. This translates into CASSLGGASGRILDEQYF.

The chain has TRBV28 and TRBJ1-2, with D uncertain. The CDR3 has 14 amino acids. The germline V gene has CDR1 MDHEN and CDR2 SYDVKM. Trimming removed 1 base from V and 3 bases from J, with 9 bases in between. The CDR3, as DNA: TGTGCCAGCAGTTTATATCCGGGGTACTATGGCTACACCTTC. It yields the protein CASSLYPGYYGYTF.

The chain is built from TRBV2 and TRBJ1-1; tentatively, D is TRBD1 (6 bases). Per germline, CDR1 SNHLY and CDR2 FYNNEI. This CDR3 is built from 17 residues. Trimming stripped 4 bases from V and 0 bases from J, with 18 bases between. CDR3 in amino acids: CASSAEVDRVMNTEAFF. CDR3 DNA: TGTGCCAGCAGTGCCGAAGTGGACAGAGTCATGAACACTGAAGCTTTCTTT.

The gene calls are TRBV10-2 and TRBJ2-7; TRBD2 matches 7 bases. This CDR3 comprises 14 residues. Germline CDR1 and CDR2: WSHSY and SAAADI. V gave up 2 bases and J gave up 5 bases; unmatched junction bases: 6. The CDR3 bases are TGCGCCAGCAGTGAGCCCCGGACTAGGGACGAGCAGTACTTC. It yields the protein CASSEPRTRDEQYF.

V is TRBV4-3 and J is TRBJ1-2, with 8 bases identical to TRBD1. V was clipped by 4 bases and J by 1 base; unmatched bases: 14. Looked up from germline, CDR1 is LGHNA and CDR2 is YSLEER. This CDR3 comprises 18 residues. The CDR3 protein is CASSRSGGSGPINYGYTF. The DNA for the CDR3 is TGCGCCAGCAGCCGTTCAGGGGGCTCGGGCCCCATTAACTATGGCTACACCTTC.

CDR3 nucleotides: TGTGCCAGCAGTTTAGGGACAGGGGCGGAAGCTTTCTTT. Encoded protein: CASSLGTGAEAFF. The chain links TRBV27 to TRBJ1-1, with 10 bases lining up with TRBD1. Unmatched junction bases numbered 2, after V lost 2 bases and J lost 8 bases. Germline CDR1 is MNHEY and CDR2 is SMNVEV (reference sequence). The CDR3 has 13 residues.

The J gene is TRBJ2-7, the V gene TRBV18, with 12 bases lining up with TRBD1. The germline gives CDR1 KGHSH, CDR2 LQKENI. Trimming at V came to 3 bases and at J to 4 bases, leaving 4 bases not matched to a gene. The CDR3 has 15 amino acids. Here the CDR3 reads CASSPGTGGRYEQYF. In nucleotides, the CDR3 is TGTGCCAGCTCACCCGGGACAGGGGGCAGATACGAGCAGTACTTC.

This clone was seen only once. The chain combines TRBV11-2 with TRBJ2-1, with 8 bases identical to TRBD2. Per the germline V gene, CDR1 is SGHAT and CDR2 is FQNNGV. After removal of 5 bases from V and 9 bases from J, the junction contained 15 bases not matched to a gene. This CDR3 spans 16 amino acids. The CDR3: CASSPGMERGQSEQFF. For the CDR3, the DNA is TGTGCCAGCAGCCCCGGGATGGAGCGGGGGCAGAGTGAGCAGTTCTTC.

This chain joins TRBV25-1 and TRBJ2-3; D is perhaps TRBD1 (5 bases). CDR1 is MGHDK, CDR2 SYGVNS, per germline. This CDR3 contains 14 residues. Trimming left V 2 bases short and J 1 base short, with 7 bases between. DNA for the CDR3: TGTGCCAGCAGTGAAGGCAGGGGCACAGATACGCAGTATTTT. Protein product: CASSEGRGTDTQYF.

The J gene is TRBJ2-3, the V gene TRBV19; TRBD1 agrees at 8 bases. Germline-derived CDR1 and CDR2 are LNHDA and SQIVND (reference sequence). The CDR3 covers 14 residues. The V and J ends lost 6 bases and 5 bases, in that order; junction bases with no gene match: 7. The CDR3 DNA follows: TGTGCCAGTAGCCAGAGACAGGGGAGAGATACGCAGTATTTT. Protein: CASSQRQGRDTQYF. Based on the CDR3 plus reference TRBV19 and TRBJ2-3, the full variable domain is DGGITQSPKYLFRKEGQNVTLSCEQNLNHDAMYWYRQDPGQGLRLIYYSQIVNDFQKGDIAEGYSVSREKKESFPLTVTSAQKNPTAFYLCASSQRQGRDTQYFGPGTRLTVL.